These T cell receptor beta chains were read from a single sample in a study of T cells after posttransplantation cyclophosphamide. The method was immunoSEQ multiplex PCR; TCRdb's version includes in-frame clones alone and lacks a portion of them. In the table there are 11,000 or so clones, roughly 95% of which are singletons. The specimen was naive CD8+ T cells sorted from PBMCs. All receptors derive from a young man in good health and a related stem cell transplant donor. Each CDR3 is given with its conserved first and last residue. D genes are given only for firm matches. Only part of the rows carry a size: once, few, many, or a class if the clone is expanded.

clone_size: NA; cdr3_length: 15; j_call: TRBJ2-2; d_call: NA; v_call: TRBV7-9; cdr3_nt: TGTGCCAGCAGCCCAGATAGGACTGGTACCGGGGAGCTGTTTTTT; cdr3_aa: CASSPDRTGTGELFF
clone_size: NA; cdr3_length: 15; j_call: TRBJ1-1; d_call: NA; v_call: TRBV6-6; cdr3_nt: TGTGCCAGCAGTTACTCAGCAGGGGCGGACACTGAAGCTTTCTTT; cdr3_aa: CASSYSAGADTEAFF
clone_size: NA; cdr3_length: 14; j_call: TRBJ1-1; d_call: TRBD1; v_call: TRBV11-2; cdr3_nt: TGTGCCAGCAGCTGGGGACAGTTGAACACTGAAGCTTTCTTT; cdr3_aa: CASSWGQLNTEAFF
clone_size: NA; cdr3_length: 15; j_call: TRBJ2-7; d_call: NA; v_call: TRBV5-4; cdr3_nt: TGTGCCAGCAGCTTGGACGGGGGAACCATCTACGAGCAGTACTTC; cdr3_aa: CASSLDGGTIYEQYF
clone_size: once; cdr3_length: 17; j_call: TRBJ2-2; d_call: TRBD2; v_call: TRBV7-2; cdr3_nt: TGTGCCAGCAGCTTCCCGACTAGCGGGGGGGCGAACGGGGAGCTGTTTTTT; cdr3_aa: CASSFPTSGGANGELFF
clone_size: NA; cdr3_length: 18; j_call: TRBJ2-1; d_call: NA; v_call: TRBV5-1; cdr3_nt: TGCGCCAGCAGCTTGATGGCGCTGGGCAGGGACACCTACAATGAGCAGTTCTTC; cdr3_aa: CASSLMALGRDTYNEQFF
clone_size: NA; cdr3_length: 15; j_call: TRBJ1-1; d_call: NA; v_call: TRBV4-1; cdr3_nt: TGCGCCAGCAGCCTGAACCCAGGATGGAACACTGAAGCTTTCTTT; cdr3_aa: CASSLNPGWNTEAFF
clone_size: NA; cdr3_length: 12; j_call: TRBJ2-1; d_call: NA; v_call: TRBV7-2; cdr3_nt: TGTGCCAGCAGAGGGACTGACAATGAGCAGTTCTTC; cdr3_aa: CASRGTDNEQFF
clone_size: NA; cdr3_length: 14; j_call: TRBJ2-7; d_call: TRBD1; v_call: TRBV12-5; cdr3_nt: TGTGCTAGTGGTTTGGGGGACAGTCCCTACGAGCAGTACTTC; cdr3_aa: CASGLGDSPYEQYF
clone_size: NA; cdr3_length: 16; j_call: TRBJ2-7; d_call: TRBD1; v_call: TRBV7-8; cdr3_nt: TGTGCCAGCAGCTTAGGGTTCGAGACAGGGGTTATCGAGCAGTACTTC; cdr3_aa: CASSLGFETGVIEQYF
clone_size: NA; cdr3_length: 18; j_call: TRBJ2-5; d_call: TRBD2; v_call: TRBV7-6; cdr3_nt: TGTGCCAGCAGCCGACTGCAGGCCTTACTAGCGGGACAAGAGACCCAGTACTTC; cdr3_aa: CASSRLQALLAGQETQYF